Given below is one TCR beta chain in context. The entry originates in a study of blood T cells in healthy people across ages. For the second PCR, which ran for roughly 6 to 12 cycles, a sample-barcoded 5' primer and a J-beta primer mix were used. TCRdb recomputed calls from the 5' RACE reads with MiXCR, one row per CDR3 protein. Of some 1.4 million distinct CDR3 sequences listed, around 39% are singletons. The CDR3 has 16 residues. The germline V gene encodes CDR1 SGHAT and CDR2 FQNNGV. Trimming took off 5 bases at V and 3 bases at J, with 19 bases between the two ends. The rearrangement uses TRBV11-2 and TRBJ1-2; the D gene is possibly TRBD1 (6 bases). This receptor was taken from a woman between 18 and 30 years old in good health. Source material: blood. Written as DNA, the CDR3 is TGTGCCAGCAGCCCCCGGGGCAGGGGAGTAGACTATGGCTACACCTTC. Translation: CASSPRGRGVDYGYTF.